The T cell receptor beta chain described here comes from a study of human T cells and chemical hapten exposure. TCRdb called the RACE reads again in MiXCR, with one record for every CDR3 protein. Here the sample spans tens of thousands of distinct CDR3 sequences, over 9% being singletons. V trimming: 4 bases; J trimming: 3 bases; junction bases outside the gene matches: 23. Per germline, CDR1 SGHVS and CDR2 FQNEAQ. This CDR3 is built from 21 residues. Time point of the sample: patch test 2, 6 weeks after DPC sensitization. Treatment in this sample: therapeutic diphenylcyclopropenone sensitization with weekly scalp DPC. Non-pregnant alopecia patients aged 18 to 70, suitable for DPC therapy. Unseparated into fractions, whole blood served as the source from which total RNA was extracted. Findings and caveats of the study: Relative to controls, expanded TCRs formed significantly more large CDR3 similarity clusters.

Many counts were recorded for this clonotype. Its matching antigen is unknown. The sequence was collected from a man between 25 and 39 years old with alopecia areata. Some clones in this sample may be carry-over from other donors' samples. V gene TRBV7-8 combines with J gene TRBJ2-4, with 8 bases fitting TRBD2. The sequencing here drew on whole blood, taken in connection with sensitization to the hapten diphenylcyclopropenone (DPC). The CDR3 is CASSSSMRERGPLVGKNIQYF. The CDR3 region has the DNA TGTGCCAGCAGCTCCTCCATGAGGGAGCGGGGGCCATTAGTAGGCAAAAACATTCAGTACTTC.